This section outlines one TCR beta chain sequence together with its context. The antigen remains unidentified. TCRdb's table, derived via immunoSEQ multiplex PCR, lists solely in-frame clones and lacks some. The repertoire includes around 5,000 clones, about 30% of them detected once, and over 20% sits in the top ten. The germline V and J ends were trimmed by 6 bases and 1 base, with 12 bases remaining between them. CDR1 LGHNT and CDR2 FRNRAP come from the germline V gene. This CDR3 region has 14 residues. The data were obtained in a study of sequential checkpoint blockade in melanoma. Looking at the study overall: First-line arms were nivolumab then ipilimumab, or the reverse, randomized 1:1. Under 95 pretreatment tumor DNA samples were TCRβ immunosequenced. Around 21 patients had tumor biopsies before treatment and at week 13.

Study outcomes and limitations: Clinical benefit was about 30 times likelier when tumor T-cell fraction and clonality increased.

The treatment is: randomized to nivolumab then ipilimumab (arm A) or the reverse (arm B). The rearrangement joins TRBV12-5 to TRBJ2-5, with D unclear. This material consisted of tumor tissue (inferred from file names), taken from a patient given nivolumab and ipilimumab in sequence. The TCR was taken from a human donor with melanoma. Written as DNA, the CDR3 is TGTGCTAGTGGGCCGTTAGAGTGCCAAGAGACCCAGTACTTC. This translates into CASGPLECQETQYF.